Below, one T cell receptor (beta chain) is given with its context. TCRdb fed the 5' RACE reads into MiXCR, producing one record per CDR3 protein. The data contain tens of thousands of distinct CDR3 sequences, 10% to 15% of them seen just once; the ten biggest clones take up 35% to 45%. This record comes from a study of spatial heterogeneity in lung cancer. The overall study: Among detected sequences, beta-chain ones consistently exceeded alpha-chain ones in number.

Germline loops: CDR1 SGHDN, CDR2 FVKESK. V was trimmed by 0 bases and J by 1 base, leaving 12 bases between them. This CDR3 has 17 residues. Time point in this sample: sample taken at primary tumor resection. Whole RNA came from tumor, nontumor lung or frozen PBMC and was sequenced without being sorted. Patients with untreated early-stage non-small cell lung cancer, numbering roughly 69, were the donors. The TCR sequence derives from a male donor with early-stage non-small cell lung cancer. The specimen was PBMCs, collected at surgery. The J gene is TRBJ2-2, the V gene TRBV14, with a weak D call TRBD2 (5 bases). CDR3: CASSQDLRGVNTGELFF. CDR3 sequence (DNA): TGTGCCAGCAGCCAAGATCTTCGGGGAGTGAACACCGGGGAGCTGTTTTTT.